This passage covers 20 T cell receptor beta chains from one sample sequenced in a study of technical replicates of blood from a few donors. Method: immunoSEQ multiplex PCR; TCRdb's copy keeps in-frame clones and lacks some. The sample includes around 97,000 clones, roughly 94% seen only once; the top ten take 0.3% to 0.35%. The sequenced material came from T cells isolated from PBMCs. The receptors derive from a human donor in good health.

The chain recombines TRBV19 with TRBJ2-7; weak D call: TRBD1 (5 bases). Trimming pared 6 bases from V and 3 bases from J, leaving 12 bases between. Germline V gene data show CDR1 as LNHDA and CDR2 as SQIVND (reference sequence). This CDR3 spans 13 amino acids. CDR3 nucleotides: TGTGCCAGTAGCTGGGGCAGGGACTACGAGCAGTACTTC. This gives the protein CASSWGRDYEQYF.

The chain carries TRBV7-3 and TRBJ2-5; TRBD2 agrees at 8 bases. Germline CDR1 reads SGHTA; CDR2 reads FQGTGA. CDR3 length equals 15 residues. V dropped 3 bases and J dropped 4; count of bases not matched to a gene: 7. The CDR3 sequence is CASSFFGRATETQYF. DNA for the CDR3: TGTGCCAGCAGCTTCTTCGGGAGGGCCACAGAGACCCAGTACTTC. The entire variable domain, with the rest obtained from reference TRBV7-3 and TRBJ2-5, is as follows: GAGVSQTPSNKVTEKGKYVELRCDPISGHTALYWYRQSLGQGPEFLIYFQGTGAADDSGLPNDRFFAVRPEGSVSTLKIQRTERGDSAVYLCASSFFGRATETQYFGPGTRLLVL.

The chain carries TRBV5-4 and TRBJ2-7; TRBD2 aligns across 9 bases. J gave up 0 bases and V 0 bases, and 1 base lay outside the gene matches. Germline lookup yields CDR1 SGHNT and CDR2 YYREEE (reference sequence). The CDR3 is 15 amino acids. The CDR3: CASSLGSGSSYEQYF. CDR3 DNA: TGTGCCAGCAGCTTGGGTAGCGGGAGCTCCTACGAGCAGTACTTC.

The J gene is TRBJ2-7, the V gene TRBV27; D perhaps matches TRBD2 (6 bases). V was pared by 5 bases and J by 2 bases, with 16 bases between. Germline CDR1 reads MNHEY; CDR2 reads SMNVEV (reference sequence). The CDR3 is made up of 15 amino acids. CDR3 nucleotide sequence: TGTGCCAGCAGTGACGAACCGGGGAGGCCCTACGAGCAGTACTTC. It yields the protein CASSDEPGRPYEQYF.

This clone was seen only once. V and J are TRBV11-3 and TRBJ2-2, with 10 bases aligning to TRBD1. J gave up 4 bases and V 1 base, and 6 bases lay outside the gene matches. Germline lookup yields CDR1 SGHNT and CDR2 YENEEA. This CDR3 has 17 residues. CDR3 sequence (DNA): TGTGCCAGCAGCTTAGGTCCGGGACAGGGGTCCACCGGGGAGCTGTTTTTT. Amino acids: CASSLGPGQGSTGELFF.

The chain uses TRBV27 and TRBJ2-7; 8 positions match TRBD1. Germline-derived CDR1 and CDR2 are MNHEY and SMNVEV (reference sequence). There are 15 residues in the CDR3. J gave up 7 bases and V 6 bases, and 14 bases lay outside the gene matches. The CDR3 coding sequence is TGTGCCAGCAGCCCTTACCGGGACAGGCTATTGGAGCAGTACTTC. It translates to CASSPYRDRLLEQYF.

Regarding this clone: At one end, the junction sequence differs from germline, possibly due to a read error. The chain uses TRBV6-1 and TRBJ2-7; D is perhaps TRBD1 (5 bases). Germline CDR1 MNHNS, CDR2 SASEGT. The CDR3 covers 12 residues. CDR3 sequence (DNA): TGTGCCAGCAGTGAAACAGGTGCCCCGCGCTTCTTC. It yields the protein CASSETGAPRFF.

V and J are TRBV14 and TRBJ1-4; tentatively, D is TRBD1 (5 bases). The CDR3 extends over 13 amino acids. Per the germline V gene, CDR1 is SGHDN and CDR2 is FVKESK. The V end was cut by 6 bases, the J end by 2 bases, with 7 bases between. For the CDR3, the DNA is TGTGCCAGCAGGCGGGGGACTAATGAAAAACTGTTTTTT. It is translated as CASRRGTNEKLFF.

The CDR3 DNA follows: TGTGCCATCGCCGGGACTAGCGGCAATGAGCAGTTCTTC. It is translated as CAIAGTSGNEQFF. The V and J genes are TRBV10-3 and TRBJ2-1; 11 bases agree with TRBD2. The J segment lost 6 bases and the V segment lost 8 bases, leaving 3 bases of the junction unmatched. Germline V gene sequence: CDR1 ENHRY, CDR2 SYGVKD. This CDR3 is 13 amino acids long.

The V call is TRBV9, the J call TRBJ1-2, with 7 bases matching TRBD1. The CDR3 loop spans 15 amino acids. Looked up from germline, CDR1 is SGDLS and CDR2 is YYNGEE. The V gene end was trimmed by 5 bases and the J gene end by 4 bases; junction bases not matched to a gene: 11. The CDR3 region is CASSREQGWSYGYTF. The CDR3 DNA is TGTGCCAGCAGTCGGGAACAGGGGTGGAGCTATGGCTACACCTTC.

The rearrangement joins TRBV9 to TRBJ2-7, with D possibly matching TRBD2 (6 bases). This CDR3 comprises 14 residues. Germline V lookup: CDR1 SGDLS, CDR2 YYNGEE. Trimming pared 1 base from V and 5 bases from J, leaving 13 bases between. CDR3 DNA sequence: TGTGCCAGCAGCGTAAGCGGGCGAGGTGACGAGCAGTACTTC. Translation gives CASSVSGRGDEQYF.

This rearrangement joins TRBV7-2 to TRBJ2-7; D not certain. Deletions cut 4 bases from V and 2 bases from J, with 3 bases between. Looked up from germline, CDR1 is SGHTA and CDR2 is FQGNSA. This CDR3 is 11 amino acids long. The CDR3 DNA sequence: TGTGCCAGCAGCTCAGCCTACGAGCAGTACTTC. This codes for CASSSAYEQYF. Looking up the rest from reference TRBV7-2 and TRBJ2-7 gives the full variable domain: GAGVSQSPSNKVTEKGKDVELRCDPISGHTALYWYRQSLGQGLEFLIYFQGNSAPDKSGLPSDRFSAERTGGSVSTLTIQRTQQEDSAVYLCASSSAYEQYFGPGTRLTVT.

This chain links TRBV19 with TRBJ1-1; 7 bases agree with TRBD1. V was clipped by 6 bases and J by 0 bases; unmatched bases: 10. The germline V gene has CDR1 LNHDA and CDR2 SQIVND (reference sequence). The CDR3 is 16 residues long. This CDR3 reads CASRILSTGMNTEAFF. Written as DNA, the CDR3 is TGTGCCAGTAGAATCCTATCGACAGGGATGAACACTGAAGCTTTCTTT.

The V and J genes are TRBV19 and TRBJ1-2; 7 bases line up with TRBD1. The ends lost 3 bases at V and 8 bases at J; junction bases unmatched: 12. The germline V gene has CDR1 LNHDA and CDR2 SQIVND (reference sequence). This CDR3 region has 15 residues. The CDR3 protein is CASSMATGEIRGYTF. The DNA for the CDR3 is TGTGCCAGTAGTATGGCTACAGGGGAAATACGGGGCTACACCTTC.

The chain joins TRBV4-3 to TRBJ1-2; D is unresolved. Trimming left V 3 bases short and J 3 bases short, with 11 bases between. CDR3 length: 14 residues. The V gene's germline CDR1 is LGHNA and CDR2 YSLEER. CDR3 sequence reads: CASSQRTGDYGYTF. The CDR3 region has the DNA TGCGCCAGCAGCCAGAGGACTGGGGACTATGGCTACACCTTC.

The J gene is TRBJ2-7, the V gene TRBV27; a possible D gene is TRBD2 (5 bases). This CDR3 contains 13 residues. The germline V and J ends were trimmed by 3 bases and 1 base, with 7 bases remaining between them. Germline CDR1 reads MNHEY; CDR2 reads SMNVEV (reference sequence). The CDR3 region is CASSFSGSYEQYF. The CDR3 DNA is TGTGCCAGCAGTTTCTCGGGATCCTACGAGCAGTACTTC.

V usage is TRBV28 and J usage is TRBJ2-1, with TRBD1 as a possible D gene (8 bases). V was pared by 7 bases and J by 2 bases, with 15 bases between. The CDR3 contains 15 residues. Per the germline V gene, CDR1 is MDHEN and CDR2 is SYDVKM. The CDR3 region has the DNA TGTGCCAGCATTGCGGGGGACAGGCCCTACAATGAGCAGTTCTTC. Protein: CASIAGDRPYNEQFF.

This chain joins TRBV7-9 and TRBJ2-7; D is perhaps TRBD2 (6 bases). V was shortened by 1 base and J by 5 bases, with 12 bases between the two germline ends. Germline V lookup: CDR1 SEHNR, CDR2 FQNEAQ (reference sequence). The CDR3 totals 14 residues. The CDR3 loop is CASSLGSGGDEQYF. The CDR3 DNA follows: TGTGCCAGCAGCTTAGGATCCGGGGGAGACGAGCAGTACTTC.

V and J are TRBV6-5 and TRBJ2-1; D unresolved. The CDR3 length is 11 residues. The germline CDR1 and CDR2 sequences are MNHEY and SVGAGI. V gave up 6 bases and J gave up 7 bases, with 7 bases separating them. The CDR3 DNA is TGTGCCAGCAGCCGTAATAATGAGCAGTTCTTC. This codes for CASSRNNEQFF.

The chain links TRBV28 to TRBJ2-5; 11 nucleotides match TRBD2. The V gene's germline CDR1 is MDHEN and CDR2 SYDVKM. The CDR3 runs 14 residues. V shed 3 bases, J shed 5 bases, and the junction held 2 bases outside the gene matches. CDR3 coding DNA: TGTGCCAGCAGTTTGGCTAGCGGGAGGGAGACCCAGTACTTC. This translates into CASSLASGRETQYF.